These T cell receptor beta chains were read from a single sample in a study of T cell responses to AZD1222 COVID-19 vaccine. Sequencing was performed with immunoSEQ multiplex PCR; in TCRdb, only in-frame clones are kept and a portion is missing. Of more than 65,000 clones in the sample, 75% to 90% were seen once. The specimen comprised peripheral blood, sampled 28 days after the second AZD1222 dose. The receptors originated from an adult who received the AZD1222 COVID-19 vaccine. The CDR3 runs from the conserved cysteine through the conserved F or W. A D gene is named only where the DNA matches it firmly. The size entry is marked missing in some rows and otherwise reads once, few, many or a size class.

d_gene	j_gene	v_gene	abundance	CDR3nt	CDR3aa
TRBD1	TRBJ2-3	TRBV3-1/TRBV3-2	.	TGTGCCAGCAGCCAAGTGCCCACAGGGGCAGATACGCAGTATTTT	CASSQVPTGADTQYF
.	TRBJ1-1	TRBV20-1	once	TGCAGTGCTAGAGTACGATCTGAAGCTTTCTTT	CSARVRSEAFF
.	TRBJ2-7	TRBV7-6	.	TGTGCCAGCAGCGCACCGGGGAACGAGCAGTACTTC	CASSAPGNEQYF
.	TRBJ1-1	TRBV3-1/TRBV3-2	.	TGTGCCAGCAGCCAAGAGTTTTGGGGAGAAACTGAAGCTTTCTTT	CASSQEFWGETEAFF
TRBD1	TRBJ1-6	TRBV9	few	TGTGCCAGCAGCGTAGACGGGGAAACCAGGGGGTATAATTCACCCCTCCACTTT	CASSVDGETRGYNSPLHF
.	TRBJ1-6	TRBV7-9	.	TGTGCCAGCAGCCTAGGGGATAATCATTCACCCCTCCACTTT	CASSLGDNHSPLHF
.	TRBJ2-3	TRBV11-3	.	TGTGCCAGCAGCGGGCGGGACAGTGATACGCAGTATTTT	CASSGRDSDTQYF
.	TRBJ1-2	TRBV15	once	TGTGCCACCAGCCGTGACCAGCGCTATGGCTACACCTTC	CATSRDQRYGYTF
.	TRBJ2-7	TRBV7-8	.	TGTGCCAGCAGCTTCCAGGGAGCCTACGAGCAGTACTTC	CASSFQGAYEQYF
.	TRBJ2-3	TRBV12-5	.	TGTGCTAGTGGTTTGAATCGGGACGGAGTTGCTAGCACAGATACGCAGTATTTT	CASGLNRDGVASTDTQYF
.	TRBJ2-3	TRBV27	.	TGTGCCAGCAGTCCCCTTCTCATCGCCAGCACAGATACGCAGTATTTT	CASSPLLIASTDTQYF
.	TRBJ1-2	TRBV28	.	TGTGCCAGCAGTGAGCAGATCGGTGGCTACACCTTC	CASSEQIGGYTF
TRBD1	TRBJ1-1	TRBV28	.	TGTGCCAGCAGTGTCCCGGGACAGGGCACTGAAGCTTTCTTT	CASSVPGQGTEAFF
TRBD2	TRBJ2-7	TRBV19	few	TGTGCCAGTAGTGCGGGACTAGCGGGATCCTACGAGCAGTACTTC	CASSAGLAGSYEQYF
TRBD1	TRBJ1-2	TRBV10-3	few	TGTGCCATCAGTGAGTCAGGGGGCGTTAACTATGGCTACACCTTC	CAISESGGVNYGYTF
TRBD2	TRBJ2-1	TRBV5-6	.	TGTGCCAGCAGCTTGGGTACTAGCGCTTACAATGAGCAGTTCTTC	CASSLGTSAYNEQFF
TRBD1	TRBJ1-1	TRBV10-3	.	TGTGCCATCAGTGATGGACAGGGAAGAGGGAACACTGAAGCTTTCTTT	CAISDGQGRGNTEAFF
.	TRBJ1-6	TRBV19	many	TGTGCCAGTAGTCCGACAGCGGGGAATTCACCCCTCCACTTT	CASSPTAGNSPLHF
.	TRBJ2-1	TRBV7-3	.	TGTGCCAGCAGCTTGGGGGGTGGTAGCGGATACAATGAGCAGTTCTTC	CASSLGGGSGYNEQFF
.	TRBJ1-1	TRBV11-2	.	TGTGCCAGCAGCTTTTCGACCGCCGGAGCTTTCTTT	CASSFSTAGAFF
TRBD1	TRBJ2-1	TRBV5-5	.	TGTGCCAGCAGCCCCGGGCAGGGGGTCGGCAATGAGCAGTTCTTC	CASSPGQGVGNEQFF
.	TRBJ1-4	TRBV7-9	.	TGTGCCAGCAGCTTAGGAGGCGGATCTAATGAAAAACTGTTTTTT	CASSLGGGSNEKLFF
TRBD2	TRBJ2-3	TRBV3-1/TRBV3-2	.	TGTGCCAGCAGCCAAGCCACTAGCGCCGATACGCAGTATTTT	CASSQATSADTQYF
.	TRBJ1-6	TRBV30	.	TGTGCCTGGTTAAGAACCAAAATGACAGGAACCAATTCACCCCTCCACTTT	CAWLRTKMTGTNSPLHF
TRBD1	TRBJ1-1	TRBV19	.	TGTGCCAGTAGTCCGACACTCGACAGGGGATTGAACACTGAAGCTTTCTTT	CASSPTLDRGLNTEAFF
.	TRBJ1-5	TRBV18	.	TGTGCCAGCTCACCACCGTTTTTGGACGGCAATCAGCCCCAGCATTTT	CASSPPFLDGNQPQHF
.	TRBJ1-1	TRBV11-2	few	TGTGCCAGCAGGGGTTACAGTGAAGCTTTCTTT	CASRGYSEAFF
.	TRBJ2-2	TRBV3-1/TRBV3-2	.	TGTGCCAGCAGCCCGCCAACGAACACCGGGGAGCTGTTTTTT	CASSPPTNTGELFF
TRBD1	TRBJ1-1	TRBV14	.	TGTGCCAGCAGTAGGCAGGGGGCCATGAACACTGAAGCTTTCTTT	CASSRQGAMNTEAFF
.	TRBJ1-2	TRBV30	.	TGTGCCTGGATTTCCCCAGGGCAGGGGAGCAATGGCTACACCTTC	CAWISPGQGSNGYTF
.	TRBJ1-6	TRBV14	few	TGTGCCAGCAGCCAAGGACGGGAAAATTCACCCCTCCACTTT	CASSQGRENSPLHF
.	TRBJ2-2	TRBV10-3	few	TGTGCCATCAGTGAGTCGCGGGGCCCGAGGACCGGGGAGCTGTTTTTT	CAISESRGPRTGELFF
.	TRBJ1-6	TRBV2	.	TGTGCCAGCAGTTTACGGGTCCGTTCACCCCTCCACTTT	CASSLRVRSPLHF
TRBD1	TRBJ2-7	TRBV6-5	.	TGTGCCAGCAGCTCCGGGACAGGGAGATCCTACGAGCAGTACTTC	CASSSGTGRSYEQYF
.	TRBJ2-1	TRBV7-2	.	TGTGCCAGCAGCCAGGGGGGACGGCGCCGAAACAATGAGCAGTTCTTC	CASSQGGRRRNNEQFF
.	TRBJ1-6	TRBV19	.	TGTGCCAGTACCAGGGCAGGGGCCCCGAATAATTCACCCCTCCACTTT	CASTRAGAPNNSPLHF
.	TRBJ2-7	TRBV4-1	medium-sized	TGCGCCAGCAGCCACCCCGGCTCCTACGAGCAGTACTTC	CASSHPGSYEQYF
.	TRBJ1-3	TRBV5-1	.	TGCGCCAGCAGCGTCTCAGGGGTTGAAAACACCATATATTTT	CASSVSGVENTIYF
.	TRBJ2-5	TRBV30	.	TGTGCCTGGAGTGTAGGAGCGACCCAGTACTTC	CAWSVGATQYF
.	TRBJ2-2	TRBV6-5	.	TGTGCCAGCAGCAAAGGGGTCACCAACACCGGGGAGCTGTTTTTT	CASSKGVTNTGELFF